The 8 T cell receptor beta chains given below trace back to one sample, sequenced in a study of cytomegalovirus exposure and HLA in healthy donors. Amplification used 60 Vbeta primers and 13 Jbeta primers. Libraries were prepared by immunoSEQ multiplex PCR; TCRdb keeps only in-frame clonotypes and omits some of them. The sample lists around 220,000 clones, about 74% occurring once. Specimen: PBMCs. The receptors derive from a woman in her thirties in good health and CMV-seronegative.

This chain joins TRBV5-8 and TRBJ2-7; 8 positions agree with TRBD2. The CDR3 has 14 residues. Losses at the gene ends were 4 bases for V and 1 base for J; bases not matched to a gene: 4. Germline lookup yields CDR1 SGHTS and CDR2 YDEGEE. CDR3 loop: CASSRPGGSYEQYF. The CDR3 DNA reads TGTGCCAGCAGCCGTCCGGGAGGGTCCTACGAGCAGTACTTC.

The CDR3 loop is CASSLGGTGVLQETQYF. CDR3 nucleotides: TGTGCCAGCAGCTTGGGAGGTACAGGGGTCCTCCAAGAGACCCAGTACTTC. V usage is TRBV5-4 and J usage is TRBJ2-5, with TRBD1 matching over 7 bases. V gave up 0 bases and J gave up 1 base; unmatched junction bases: 9. Germline V CDR1 and CDR2: SGHNT, YYREEE (reference sequence). The CDR3 has 17 residues.

The rearrangement links TRBV5-6 to TRBJ2-5; 8 bases fit TRBD1. The DNA end is a closer match to TRBJ2-7, so the J assignment may be wrong. CDR3 length: 15 amino acids. The germline V gene encodes CDR1 SGHDT and CDR2 YYEEEE. The CDR3 loop is CASSGGDGQGAEQYF. The CDR3 coding sequence is TGTGCCAGCAGCGGAGGGGATGGGCAGGGGGCCGAGCAGTACTTC.

The J gene is TRBJ2-1, the V gene TRBV11-2; D remains ambiguous. The CDR3 has 14 residues. Between the trimmed V and J ends, which lost 5 bases and 1 base, there was a span of 9 bases. CDR1 and CDR2 (germline): SGHAT, FQNNGV. The CDR3 spells CASSPTVSYNEQFF. The CDR3 DNA is TGTGCCAGCAGCCCTACTGTTTCCTACAATGAGCAGTTCTTC.

This chain connects TRBV18 to TRBJ1-6, with D maybe TRBD1 (6 bases). This CDR3 spans 15 amino acids. Trimming left V 5 bases short and J 3 bases short, with 11 bases between. Germline V gives CDR1 KGHSH, CDR2 LQKENI. The CDR3 loop reads CASSEGQNYNSPLHF. CDR3 coding DNA: TGTGCCAGCTCAGAAGGACAGAACTATAATTCACCCCTCCACTTT.

This chain connects TRBV6-5 to TRBJ1-3; perhaps TRBD1 as D (6 bases). CDR3 length equals 15 residues. Trimming pared 6 bases from V and 2 bases from J, leaving 14 bases between. The germline V gene encodes CDR1 MNHEY and CDR2 SVGAGI. CDR3 amino acids: CASRRSGVPGNTIYF. In nucleotides, the CDR3 is TGTGCCAGCAGGAGATCAGGGGTACCTGGAAACACCATATATTTT.

The V gene is TRBV10-3, the J gene TRBJ1-1; 9 bases are a match to TRBD1. There are 18 residues in the CDR3. CDR1 ENHRY and CDR2 SYGVKD come from the germline V gene. The V and J ends lost 1 base and 1 base, in that order; junction bases with no gene match: 10. The CDR3 DNA follows: TGTGCCATCAGTGAGTATCCGGACAGGGGAGTCCAGAACACTGAAGCTTTCTTT. This gives the protein CAISEYPDRGVQNTEAFF.

The chain uses TRBV5-1 and TRBJ1-1; 10 bases are shared with TRBD1. There are 17 residues in the CDR3. J gave up 1 base and V 5 bases, and 11 bases lay outside the gene matches. Germline lookup yields CDR1 SGHRS and CDR2 YFSETQ. CDR3 DNA sequence: TGCGCCAGCAGTCTGGGGGACAGGGGATGGGAGAACACTGAAGCTTTCTTT. The encoded protein is CASSLGDRGWENTEAFF.